What follows are 30 T cell receptor beta chains derived from one specimen sequenced in a study of identical twins. Via MiXCR, TCRdb re-called the 5' RACE reads, giving one row per CDR3 protein. The profile shows approximately 300,000 distinct CDR3 sequences, nearly 9.5% of them singletons. These records were also assigned to another study, of yellow fever vaccine responses in identical twins.

Sequenced: CD8+ T cells sorted from blood. The receptors stem from a woman between 18 and 30 years old in good health.

This clonotype was seen more than once but under ten times. V and J are TRBV27 and TRBJ2-5; D unclear. The CDR3 length is 15 residues. In germline, CDR1 is MNHEY, CDR2 SMNVEV (reference sequence). Between the trimmed V and J ends, which lost 5 bases and 5 bases, there was a span of 18 bases. The CDR3 bases are TGTGCCAGCAGTAAACGGGCCCATACTGGGGAGACCCAGTACTTC. Translating it yields CASSKRAHTGETQYF.

The rearrangement links TRBV28 to TRBJ1-5; D may be TRBD1 (6 bases). Germline CDR1 reads MDHEN; CDR2 reads SYDVKM. V was shortened by 6 bases and J by 3 bases, with 15 bases between the two germline ends. This CDR3 is built from 15 residues. In DNA form, the CDR3 reads TGTGCCAGCAGGCTCCGGGACACGCACAATCAGCCCCAGCATTTT. This sequence encodes CASRLRDTHNQPQHF.

This rearrangement joins TRBV30 to TRBJ1-1, with 7 bases lining up with TRBD1. The CDR3 is 16 amino acids. Trimming removed 0 bases from V and 0 bases from J; junction bases left unmatched: 7. Germline loops: CDR1 GTSNPN, CDR2 SVGIG (reference sequence). DNA of the CDR3: TGTGCCTGGAGTGTAGGACAGGCCTCGATGAACACTGAAGCTTTCTTT. Residues: CAWSVGQASMNTEAFF.

This clonotype came up a few times. The chain has TRBV7-3 and TRBJ2-1; 9 bases match TRBD1. CDR1 is SGHTA, CDR2 FQGTGA, per germline. The CDR3 is 15 residues long. Trimming cost V 5 bases and J 8 bases; bases outside gene matches: 10. In nucleotides, the CDR3 is TGTGCCAGCAGCAGTACAGGGGGCGTGTTAGATGAGCAGTTCTTC. Translation gives CASSSTGGVLDEQFF.

The table lists this clonotype with a few counts. V gene TRBV24-1 combines with J gene TRBJ2-2; no definite D call. Germline-derived CDR1 and CDR2 are KGHDR and SFDVKD. Trimming took 5 bases from V and 6 from J, leaving 6 bases between them. The CDR3 is 12 residues long. This CDR3 is CATSVVSGELFF. CDR3 nucleotides: TGTGCCACCAGTGTAGTTTCCGGGGAGCTGTTTTTT.

This clonotype has a handful of counts. The rearrangement joins TRBV5-1 to TRBJ2-2; TRBD1 aligns across 7 bases. CDR1 and CDR2 (germline): SGHRS, YFSETQ. The CDR3 is 18 amino acids. V shed 0 bases and J 3 bases; nucleotides not matched to a gene: 11. CDR3 region: CASSLAPQGKIHTGELFF. The DNA of the CDR3 is TGCGCCAGCAGCTTGGCCCCACAGGGGAAGATTCACACCGGGGAGCTGTTTTTT.

The chain links TRBV7-9 to TRBJ2-5; 11 bases are shared with TRBD2. CDR1 and CDR2 from the germline V gene are SEHNR and FQNEAQ (reference sequence). Trimming took 4 bases from V and 3 from J; bases not matched to a gene: 7. The CDR3 loop spans 16 amino acids. The CDR3 DNA sequence: TGTGCCAGCAGCTCTACTAGCGGGAGTGGGAAAGAGACCCAGTACTTC. This encodes CASSSTSGSGKETQYF.

There are a few counts of this clonotype. The rearrangement joins TRBV5-4 to TRBJ2-3; D ambiguous. The germline V and J ends were trimmed by 2 bases and 4 bases, with 23 bases remaining between them. CDR1 is SGHNT, CDR2 YYREEE, per germline (reference sequence). This CDR3 comprises 18 residues. Written as DNA, the CDR3 is TGTGCCAGCAGCTTTGGGCCCTCCCTTCCACCACCCCCAGATACGCAGTATTTT. Its protein is CASSFGPSLPPPPDTQYF.

This sequence joins TRBV27 and TRBJ2-1, with D tentatively TRBD2 (6 bases). Germline values: CDR1 MNHEY, CDR2 SMNVEV (reference sequence). The CDR3 is 14 residues long. V was shortened by 8 bases and J by 0 bases, with 11 bases between the two germline ends. CDR3 protein: CASGGSTSYNEQFF. The CDR3 coding sequence is TGTGCCAGCGGGGGGTCGACCTCCTACAATGAGCAGTTCTTC.

The J gene is TRBJ2-1, the V gene TRBV28; D uncertain. V was clipped by 2 bases and J by 8 bases, with 7 bases between them. The CDR3 has 12 amino acids. Germline CDR1 MDHEN, CDR2 SYDVKM. The CDR3 nucleotides read TGTGCCAGCAGTTTAGACTCCTATGAGCAGTTCTTC. Protein: CASSLDSYEQFF.

A few counts support this clonotype. The chain carries TRBV4-1 and TRBJ2-7, with 8 positions matching TRBD2. The CDR3 extends over 14 amino acids. The germline gives CDR1 MGHRA, CDR2 YSYEKL. Trimming took 3 bases from V and 3 from J; bases not matched to a gene: 4. DNA for the CDR3: TGCGCCAGCAGCCAGCAGACTAGCGACTACGAGCAGTACTTC. Translating gives CASSQQTSDYEQYF.

In its sample, this clonotype was seen many times. The CDR3 region is CASSQVEREVIYEQYF. In nucleotides, the CDR3 is TGCGCCAGCAGCCAAGTCGAACGGGAGGTAATCTACGAGCAGTACTTC. The chain is built from TRBV4-3 and TRBJ2-7, with 7 bases fitting TRBD2. The junction had 9 bases not matched to a gene; V was cut back by 1 base and J by 3 bases. Germline V gene data show CDR1 as LGHNA and CDR2 as YSLEER. The CDR3 length is 16 residues.

The table lists this clonotype with a few counts. The chain couples TRBV5-8 to TRBJ2-1; 10 positions match TRBD1. CDR1 is SGHTS, CDR2 YDEGEE, per germline. This CDR3 has 15 residues. V lost 4 bases to trimming and J lost 5 bases; unmatched junction nucleotides: 6. CDR3 region: CASSKPGQGHNEQFF. DNA for the CDR3: TGTGCCAGCAGCAAACCGGGACAGGGGCACAATGAGCAGTTCTTC.

This clonotype was detected many times. The V gene is TRBV29-1, the J gene TRBJ2-1; 9 nucleotides align to TRBD1. In germline, CDR1 is SQVTM, CDR2 ANQGSEA. The CDR3 extends over 15 amino acids. The J segment lost 4 bases and the V segment lost 4 bases, leaving 8 bases of the junction unmatched. CDR3 sequence: CSVGGQGQQYNEQFF. In DNA form, the CDR3 reads TGCAGCGTTGGAGGACAGGGGCAGCAGTACAATGAGCAGTTCTTC.

The V and J genes are TRBV28 and TRBJ2-7, with D uncertain. V was shortened by 8 bases and J by 6 bases, with 11 bases between the two germline ends. The CDR3 is 11 amino acids. The V gene's germline CDR1 is MDHEN and CDR2 SYDVKM. CDR3 sequence (DNA): TGTGCCAGCGCGGCACTCGCCGAGCAGTACTTC. Translation gives CASAALAEQYF.

A note on this clonotype: A read error may account for a junction end that differs from germline. This chain uses TRBV7-7 with TRBJ2-3; 11 nucleotides agree with TRBD2. CDR3 length: 18 residues. Germline V gene lookup returns CDR1 SSHAT and CDR2 FNYEAQ (reference sequence). The CDR3 reads CASSPSLLAGGGTDTQYF. The CDR3 DNA reads TGTGCTAGCAGCCCATCACTCCTAGCGGGGGGCGGGACAGATACGCAGTATTTT.

This clonotype was found a few times. The V and J genes are TRBV20-1 and TRBJ2-7, with D tentatively TRBD2 (6 bases). The CDR3 totals 14 residues. Trimming removed 3 bases from V and 3 bases from J, with 15 bases in between. Germline values: CDR1 DFQATT, CDR2 SNEGSKA (reference sequence). The chain's CDR3 is CSARTLRGNYEQYF. In DNA form, the CDR3 reads TGCAGTGCTAGGACACTTCGGGGGAACTACGAGCAGTACTTC.

The chain recombines TRBV4-3 with TRBJ2-7, with D possibly TRBD1 on 6 matching bases. Germline V gene sequence: CDR1 LGHNA, CDR2 YSLEER. The CDR3 is 16 amino acids. V lost 0 bases and J lost 2, with 14 bases in between. CDR3 loop: CASSQDEDRTTYEQYF. The CDR3 nucleotides are TGCGCCAGCAGCCAAGATGAGGACAGAACCACCTACGAGCAGTACTTC.

This clonotype was recorded at least ten times. This chain links TRBV29-1 with TRBJ2-5; D perhaps matches TRBD1 (6 bases). V dropped 2 bases and J dropped 4 bases, with 23 bases sitting between them. The germline gives CDR1 SQVTM, CDR2 ANQGSEA. CDR3 length equals 17 residues. The CDR3 spells CSVEFGTPGLDGETQYF. As DNA, the CDR3 is TGCAGCGTTGAATTTGGGACACCGGGTTTGGATGGAGAGACCCAGTACTTC.

This clonotype has more than one count but fewer than ten. CDR3: CASSQNVGITNYGYTF. CDR3 DNA: TGTGCCAGCAGCCAAAACGTCGGCATAACTAACTATGGCTACACCTTC. The chain joins TRBV16 to TRBJ1-2; D is ambiguous. Looked up from germline, CDR1 is KGHSY and CDR2 is FQNENV. The germline V and J ends were trimmed by 2 bases and 0 bases, with 13 bases remaining between them. The length of the CDR3 is 16 residues.

This clonotype showed up many times. The chain has TRBV7-8 and TRBJ2-2; the match to TRBD1 covers 8 bases. J was trimmed by 6 bases and V by 5 bases; bases with no gene match: 5. The V gene's germline CDR1 is SGHVS and CDR2 FQNEAQ. The CDR3 is made up of 14 amino acids. CDR3 sequence: CASSPWTGPGELFF. The DNA for the CDR3 is TGTGCCAGCAGCCCCTGGACAGGGCCCGGGGAGCTGTTTTTT.

The V call is TRBV5-5, the J call TRBJ2-7, with 10 bases lining up with TRBD1. CDR1 and CDR2 (germline): SGHKS, YYEKEE (reference sequence). V trimming: 1 base; J trimming: 2 bases; junction bases outside the gene matches: 6. This CDR3 has 16 residues. CDR3 nucleotide sequence: TGTGCCAGCAGCTTGCCACAGGGACAGGGGACCTACGAGCAGTACTTC. Translation gives CASSLPQGQGTYEQYF.

This clonotype showed up just a few times. This chain uses TRBV29-1 with TRBJ2-6; no definite D call. Deletions cut 1 base from V and 0 bases from J, with 7 bases between. In germline, CDR1 is SQVTM, CDR2 ANQGSEA. The CDR3 spans 15 residues. In nucleotides, the CDR3 is TGCAGCGTTGAAGCCCCTGGCTCTGGGGCCAACGTCCTGACTTTC. This translates into CSVEAPGSGANVLTF.

In this sample, this clonotype turned up many times. The chain has TRBV9 and TRBJ2-1; 12 nucleotides match TRBD2. V gave up 4 bases and J gave up 5 bases; unmatched junction bases: 1. This CDR3 is 14 amino acids long. In germline, CDR1 is SGDLS, CDR2 YYNGEE. In DNA, the CDR3 is TGTGCCAGCAGCCTAGCGGGAGGGGACAATGAGCAGTTCTTC. This encodes CASSLAGGDNEQFF.

This clonotype was observed a few times. This chain links TRBV5-1 with TRBJ2-3, with TRBD1 matching 7 bases. The length of the CDR3 is 15 residues. Germline values: CDR1 SGHRS, CDR2 YFSETQ. Trimming removed 3 bases from V and 2 bases from J; junction bases left unmatched: 6. The CDR3 region has the DNA TGCGCCAGCAGCTCCGGGACAGATTCCACAGATACGCAGTATTTT. Translated: CASSSGTDSTDTQYF.

The chain joins TRBV12-3 or TRBV12-4 to TRBJ2-7; D is unclear. V lost 7 bases and J 5 bases, leaving 9 bases between the germline ends. CDR3 length: 11 residues. The chain's CDR3 is CASKELNEQYF. DNA of the CDR3: TGTGCCAGCAAAGAGCTTAACGAGCAGTACTTC.

This clonotype was seen ten or more times. This chain links TRBV18 with TRBJ2-7; possible D gene TRBD1, 6 bases. V gave up 8 bases and J gave up 5 bases, with 10 bases separating them. This CDR3 is 11 amino acids long. The germline V gene encodes CDR1 KGHSH and CDR2 LQKENI. The chain's CDR3 is CASSPGDEQYF. The CDR3 DNA is TGTGCCAGCAGTCCAGGGGACGAGCAGTACTTC.

This clonotype was seen more than once but under ten times. This chain uses TRBV4-2 with TRBJ2-5; D unresolved. The germline V gene encodes CDR1 LGHNA and CDR2 YNFKEQ. The ends were cut back, 0 bases at V and 3 bases at J, with 26 bases in the middle. The CDR3 is 20 residues long. CDR3 in amino acids: CASSQDFLAQAGSGKETQYF. CDR3 DNA: TGTGCCAGCAGCCAAGATTTTTTGGCCCAAGCAGGATCTGGGAAAGAGACCCAGTACTTC.

The chain uses TRBV13 and TRBJ2-3; D perhaps matches TRBD2 (5 bases). Germline V gene sequence: CDR1 PRHDT, CDR2 FYEKMQ (reference sequence). The CDR3 runs to 17 residues. Trimming removed 5 bases from V and 0 bases from J, with 18 bases in between. CDR3 sequence (DNA): TGTGCCAGCAGCCACGGGGTTTTTGGCGAGAGCACAGATACGCAGTATTTT. Protein: CASSHGVFGESTDTQYF.

This chain connects TRBV2 to TRBJ2-7; the D is unclear. Germline CDR1 is SNHLY and CDR2 is FYNNEI. Between the trimmed V and J ends, which lost 7 bases and 3 bases, there was a span of 7 bases. The CDR3 length is 11 residues. The CDR3 loop is CASNMGYEQYF. Here the CDR3 DNA reads TGTGCCAGCAATATGGGCTACGAGCAGTACTTC.